This T cell receptor (beta chain) was identified in a study of blood T cell repertoires in COVID-19. Study background: PBMCs, B-cell-depleted T cells, or T cells provided the cDNA or gDNA that made up the material.

The CDR3 contains 16 residues. In germline, CDR1 is MGHRA, CDR2 YSYEKL. The V gene end was trimmed by 4 bases and the J gene end by 2 bases; junction bases not matched to a gene: 8. Only in-frame clones appear in the TCRdb table, and some are missing; sequencing was by immunoSEQ multiplex PCR. The sample consists of 65,000 to 75,000 clones, around 81% of them appearing once. The rearrangement links TRBV4-1 to TRBJ2-3; 8 bases agree with TRBD2. The sample taken for sequencing was peripheral blood. This sequence was found in a woman aged 55 to 70 with acute or convalescent COVID-19. The CDR3 region is CASSPVGGGITDTQYF. CDR3 DNA sequence: TGCGCCAGCAGCCCGGTTGGCGGGGGGATCACAGATACGCAGTATTTT.